The clone carrying this T cell receptor beta chain was counted a few times. The target antigen is unknown. This CDR3 comprises 14 residues. Trimming stripped 6 bases from V and 3 bases from J, with 14 bases between. The germline V gene encodes CDR1 KGHSH and CDR2 LQKENI. The sample comes from a study of CD8+ T cells in alopecia areata. Overall study findings and caveats: Clonality exceeded that of normal scalp in lesional scalp, most notably in alopecia totalis/universalis.

cDNA reverse transcribed from extracted RNA served as the sequencing template. The repertoire was sequenced with immunoSEQ multiplex PCR; TCRdb's copy has only in-frame clones and lacks some. The sample holds fewer than 250,000 clones; about 60% are singletons and the top ten take roughly 0.47%. This clonotype originated in a human donor with alopecia areata. The genes are TRBV18 and TRBJ1-1; D may be TRBD1 (6 bases). The specimen was CD4+ T cells sorted from blood, collected at week 0. The CDR3 spells CASSRDTRYTEAFF. In DNA form, the CDR3 reads TGTGCCAGCTCGCGGGACACCCGCTACACTGAAGCTTTCTTT.